This entry is about one T cell receptor (beta chain). No antigen is known for it. One end of the junction does not line up with germline, which may come from a read error. Germline CDR1 reads SGHTA; CDR2 reads FQGNSA. This CDR3 region has 15 residues. These data come from a study of T cell repertoires in cytomegalovirus infection. Looking at the study overall: CMV epitopes that were recently identified and HLA-C-restricted were used alongside well-studied HLA-B-restricted ones.

TCRdb reprocessed the reads via MiXCR and lists one record per CDR3 protein. The sample carries some 350,000 distinct CDR3 sequences, just under 35% recorded once. The sequence came from a human donor in good health (CMV status not recorded). Some clones in this sample may be carry-over from other donors' samples. Sequencing used cultured PBMCs, obtained from culture after CMV antigen stimulation. This chain connects TRBV7-2 to TRBJ2-3; D possibly uses TRBD1 or TRBD2 (5 bases each). The CDR3 is CASSLVGTRTDTQSF. The CDR3 DNA sequence: TGTGCCAGCAGCTTAGTAGGGACCCGCACAGATACGCAGTCTTTT.